The rows below give T cell receptor beta chains drawn from one sample of a study of CD8 T cells in ankylosing spondylitis. TCRdb re-called the 5' RACE reads through MiXCR, storing one row per CDR3 protein. The sample has about 340,000 distinct CDR3 sequences, less than 10% seen once. The sample taken for sequencing was blood, either unsorted or a sorted T cell fraction (not recorded which). The receptors were sampled from a male donor with ankylosing spondylitis. Each CDR3 is given with its conserved first and last residue. The size entry is marked missing in some rows and otherwise reads once, few, many or a size class.

CDR3 protein: CSAIRDRSAEQYF
J gene: TRBJ2-7
V gene: TRBV20-1
clone size: few

CDR3 protein: CATSRDQSEYGYGYTF
J gene: TRBJ1-2
V gene: TRBV15
clone size: -

CDR3 protein: CASSLDRGSSYNEQFF
J gene: TRBJ2-1
V gene: TRBV7-2
clone size: many

CDR3 protein: CASSSRQGNQPQHF
J gene: TRBJ1-5
V gene: TRBV7-2
clone size: many

CDR3 protein: CASSLTVETSGNTGELFF
J gene: TRBJ2-2
V gene: TRBV5-1
clone size: few

CDR3 protein: CSAGTSGRYGETQYF
J gene: TRBJ2-5
V gene: TRBV20-1
clone size: -

CDR3 protein: CASSARDSSSYEQYF
J gene: TRBJ2-7
V gene: TRBV7-8
clone size: many

CDR3 protein: CSAKAGGLQQNIQYF
J gene: TRBJ2-4
V gene: TRBV20-1
clone size: few

CDR3 protein: CASSYGENQPQHF
J gene: TRBJ1-5
V gene: TRBV6-5
clone size: many

CDR3 protein: CASSQEDGILTDTQYF
J gene: TRBJ2-3
V gene: TRBV4-3
clone size: -